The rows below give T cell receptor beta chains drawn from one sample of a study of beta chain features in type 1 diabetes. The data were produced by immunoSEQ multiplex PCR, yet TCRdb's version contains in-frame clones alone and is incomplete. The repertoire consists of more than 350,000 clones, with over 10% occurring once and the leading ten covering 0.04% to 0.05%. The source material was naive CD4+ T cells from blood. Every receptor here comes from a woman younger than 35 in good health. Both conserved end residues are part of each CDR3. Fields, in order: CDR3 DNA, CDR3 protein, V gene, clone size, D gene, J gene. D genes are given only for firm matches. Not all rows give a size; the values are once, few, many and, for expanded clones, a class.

CDR3 DNA: TGTGCCAGCAGTGCGGGACTAGCGGGGGCTAGCTCCTACAATGAGCAGTTCTTC; CDR3 protein: CASSAGLAGASSYNEQFF; V gene: TRBV2; clone size: few; D gene: TRBD2; J gene: TRBJ2-1
CDR3 DNA: TGTGCCAGCAGCCCGAGGCCAGATACGCAGTATTTT; CDR3 protein: CASSPRPDTQYF; V gene: TRBV21-1; clone size: few; D gene: NA; J gene: TRBJ2-3
CDR3 DNA: TGCGCCAGCAGCCATGAGATGGCAGGGTGGTACAATGAGCAGTTCTTC; CDR3 protein: CASSHEMAGWYNEQFF; V gene: TRBV4-3; clone size: few; D gene: NA; J gene: TRBJ2-1
CDR3 DNA: TGTGCAAGTCGCCCAGACAAATGGCCCGAAGATCGCACAGATACGCAGTATTTT; CDR3 protein: CASRPDKWPEDRTDTQYF; V gene: TRBV12-2; clone size: once; D gene: NA; J gene: TRBJ2-3
CDR3 DNA: TGTGCCAGCAGCCAACGACTAGTCAATACCTATGAGCAGTTCTTC; CDR3 protein: CASSQRLVNTYEQFF; V gene: TRBV9; clone size: NA; D gene: NA; J gene: TRBJ2-1
CDR3 DNA: TGTGCCAGCAGCTTGGGGCGGAATGAGCAGTTCTTC; CDR3 protein: CASSLGRNEQFF; V gene: TRBV5-6; clone size: NA; D gene: NA; J gene: TRBJ2-1
CDR3 DNA: TGCAGCGTTGAAGATCTGAGGGGGAGAGCTTTCTTT; CDR3 protein: CSVEDLRGRAFF; V gene: TRBV29-1; clone size: NA; D gene: NA; J gene: TRBJ1-1
CDR3 DNA: TGTGCCAGCAGCTTATCCCGCATCAGCGGGGGGGCTGAAGATACGCAGTATTTT; CDR3 protein: CASSLSRISGGAEDTQYF; V gene: TRBV7-8; clone size: NA; D gene: TRBD2; J gene: TRBJ2-3
CDR3 DNA: TGTGCCTCCTCCCCCGCCGGCGCCTACAATGAGCAGTTCTTC; CDR3 protein: CASSPAGAYNEQFF; V gene: TRBV7-2; clone size: NA; D gene: NA; J gene: TRBJ2-1
CDR3 DNA: TGTGCCAGCAGTATCCCTCAGGGCCATCAGCCCCAGCATTTT; CDR3 protein: CASSIPQGHQPQHF; V gene: TRBV28; clone size: NA; D gene: NA; J gene: TRBJ1-5
CDR3 DNA: TGTGCCAGCAGCCCGGACAGGTCTGGAAACACCATATATTTT; CDR3 protein: CASSPDRSGNTIYF; V gene: TRBV7-2; clone size: few; D gene: TRBD1; J gene: TRBJ1-3
CDR3 DNA: TGTGCCACCAGCAGAAAACCGGGACAGGTATCTTGGGCCCAGTACTTC; CDR3 protein: CATSRKPGQVSWAQYF; V gene: TRBV15; clone size: NA; D gene: TRBD1; J gene: TRBJ2-5
CDR3 DNA: TGTGCCAGCAAACTGGCGGGTGTGAATACGCAGTATTTT; CDR3 protein: CASKLAGVNTQYF; V gene: TRBV7-2; clone size: NA; D gene: NA; J gene: TRBJ2-3
CDR3 DNA: TGCGCCAGCAGCCGGGGACTAGCGGGAGAAGATACGCAGTATTTT; CDR3 protein: CASSRGLAGEDTQYF; V gene: TRBV5-1; clone size: few; D gene: TRBD2; J gene: TRBJ2-3
CDR3 DNA: TGTGCCAGCAGTTACGGACGGGATCTGAACACTGAAGCTTTCTTT; CDR3 protein: CASSYGRDLNTEAFF; V gene: TRBV27; clone size: few; D gene: NA; J gene: TRBJ1-1